One and the same sample provided the 22 T cell receptor beta chains below, sequenced in a study of shared clonotypes between healthy human individuals. TCRdb's table, derived via immunoSEQ multiplex PCR, lists solely in-frame clones and lacks some. The data contain 2 million to 2.5 million clones, approximately 96% of them singletons. Sequencing was carried out using naive CD4+ T cells sorted from blood. Subset given: CD45RA+ positively selected. The receptors were sampled from a man younger than 30 in good health.

For this clone: Other nucleotide sequences from this sample produce the same CDR3. The chain has TRBV9 and TRBJ2-5, with D unclear. Germline V lookup: CDR1 SGDLS, CDR2 YYNGEE. CDR3 length equals 14 residues. The V end lost 0 bases, the J end lost 1 base, and 7 bases lay between the germline ends. The CDR3 protein is CASSVGGTQETQYF. Here the CDR3 DNA reads TGTGCCAGCAGCGTAGGAGGCACCCAAGAGACCCAGTACTTC.

The CDR3 reads CASSLDTTTGELFF. CDR3 DNA sequence: TGTGCCAGCAGTTTGGACACGACCACCGGGGAGCTGTTTTTT. The chain carries TRBV6-1 and TRBJ2-2; a weak D match, TRBD1 (5 bases). The V end was cut by 5 bases, the J end by 4 bases, with 11 bases between. CDR3 length equals 14 residues. The germline V gene encodes CDR1 MNHNS and CDR2 SASEGT.

The chain is built from TRBV7-2 and TRBJ1-1, with TRBD1 identical over 8 bases. The CDR3 length is 14 residues. Germline assignment: CDR1 SGHTA and CDR2 FQGNSA. The ends lost 2 bases at V and 8 bases at J; junction bases unmatched: 7. CDR3 DNA: TGTGCCAGCAGCTTAAGATTGGACAGGGCGGAAGCTTTCTTT. It is translated as CASSLRLDRAEAFF.

The chain couples TRBV9 to TRBJ1-4; 11 bases align to TRBD1. Germline loops: CDR1 SGDLS, CDR2 YYNGEE. Trimming took 4 bases from V and 7 from J; bases not matched to a gene: 18. The CDR3 spans 19 residues. CDR3 DNA: TGTGCCAGCAGCATTCTTACGGACAGGGGGCTCTCCGGCGGTGAAAAACTGTTTTTT. Protein product: CASSILTDRGLSGGEKLFF.

The V gene is TRBV19, the J gene TRBJ2-2; 11 bases line up with TRBD2. This CDR3 contains 15 residues. Germline V gene data show CDR1 as LNHDA and CDR2 as SQIVND (reference sequence). V gave up 4 bases and J gave up 6 bases; unmatched junction bases: 4. The CDR3 protein is CASSRLAGGAGELFF. The CDR3 DNA sequence: TGTGCCAGTAGTAGGCTAGCGGGAGGAGCCGGGGAGCTGTTTTTT.

Only one count was recorded for this clone. V and J are TRBV4-1 and TRBJ1-1, with D maybe TRBD1 (6 bases). The V and J ends lost 0 bases and 13 bases respectively, with 12 bases between them. The CDR3 sequence is 12 residues long. Germline CDR1 and CDR2: MGHRA and YSYEKL. Written as DNA, the CDR3 is TGCGCCAGCAGCCAAGACCACAGGGTGGGTTTCTTT. Encoded protein: CASSQDHRVGFF.

V and J are TRBV9 and TRBJ1-1; D gene unclear. The germline gives CDR1 SGDLS, CDR2 YYNGEE. This CDR3 is 12 amino acids long. V dropped 3 bases and J dropped 1 base, with 4 bases sitting between them. The CDR3 loop reads CASSGENTEAFF. CDR3 DNA: TGTGCCAGCAGCGGGGAGAACACTGAAGCTTTCTTT.

The V call is TRBV6-1, the J call TRBJ2-1; TRBD2 matches at 9 bases. The CDR3 runs 15 residues. V lost 5 bases, J lost 4 bases, and 6 bases stayed unmatched. CDR1 is MNHNS, CDR2 SASEGT, per germline. CDR3 amino acids: CASSLAGSLYNEQFF. The CDR3 coding sequence is TGTGCCAGCAGTCTAGCGGGATCCTTATACAATGAGCAGTTCTTC.

The chain has TRBV9 and TRBJ1-2, with 12 bases lining up with TRBD1. The CDR3 sequence is 18 residues long. Trimming cost V 4 bases and J 5 bases; bases outside gene matches: 15. Germline values: CDR1 SGDLS, CDR2 YYNGEE. CDR3: CASSHISAGTGGRYGYTF. CDR3 nucleotides: TGTGCCAGCAGCCATATCTCGGCCGGGACAGGGGGCCGGTATGGCTACACCTTC.

The CDR3 DNA follows: TGCGCCAGCAGCTCGGGACGGGTCTACGAGCAGTACTTC. Its protein product is CASSSGRVYEQYF. V usage is TRBV5-1 and J usage is TRBJ2-7; perhaps D is TRBD1 or TRBD2 (5 bases each). The CDR3 is 13 residues long. V was shortened by 3 bases and J by 3 bases, with 10 bases between the two germline ends. Germline CDR1 SGHRS, CDR2 YFSETQ. Variable domain in full (rest from reference TRBV5-1 and TRBJ2-7): KAGVTQTPRYLIKTRGQQVTLSCSPISGHRSVSWYQQTPGQGLQFLFEYFSETQRNKGNFPGRFSGRQFSNSRSEMNVSTLELGDSALYLCASSSGRVYEQYFGPGTRLTVT.

The chain is built from TRBV18 and TRBJ2-1, with 11 bases fitting TRBD2. V gave up 3 bases and J gave up 8 bases; unmatched junction bases: 3. Per the germline V gene, CDR1 is KGHSH and CDR2 is LQKENI. This CDR3 is 14 amino acids long. The CDR3 here is CASSPPTSGDEQFF. In nucleotides, the CDR3 is TGTGCCAGCTCACCGCCGACTAGCGGGGATGAGCAGTTCTTC. The full variable domain, its missing parts supplied by reference TRBV18 and TRBJ2-1, is NAGVMQNPRHLVRRRGQEARLRCSPMKGHSHVYWYRQLPEEGLKFMVYLQKENIIDESGMPKERFSAEFPKEGPSILRIQQVVRGDSAAYFCASSPPTSGDEQFFGPGTRLTVL.

The chain is built from TRBV6-6 and TRBJ2-3; the match to TRBD2 covers 8 bases. Germline V gene lookup returns CDR1 MNHNY and CDR2 SVGAGI (reference sequence). Trimming at V came to 5 bases and at J to 1 base, leaving 2 bases not matched to a gene. The CDR3 has 14 residues. DNA of the CDR3: TGTGCCAGCAGTCGACTAGCGCGCACAGATACGCAGTATTTT. Translating it yields CASSRLARTDTQYF.

The gene calls are TRBV28 and TRBJ2-1; D not certain. This CDR3 spans 14 amino acids. Trimming left V 8 bases short and J 2 bases short, with 13 bases between. Germline V lookup: CDR1 MDHEN, CDR2 SYDVKM. CDR3 coding DNA: TGTGCCAGCTCGGGCTCCCCACCCTACAATGAGCAGTTCTTC. Amino acid sequence: CASSGSPPYNEQFF.

This clone appeared a single time. This chain connects TRBV6-1 to TRBJ2-7; no reliable D call. CDR1 and CDR2 from the germline V gene are MNHNS and SASEGT. The CDR3 has 12 residues. V was pared by 5 bases and J by 1 base, with 6 bases between. The CDR3 DNA is TGTGCCAGCAGTAACCCTTCCTACGAGCAGTACTTC. Protein sequence: CASSNPSYEQYF.

This sequence joins TRBV2 and TRBJ1-2; D is undetermined. The CDR3 covers 14 residues. CDR1 SNHLY and CDR2 FYNNEI come from the germline V gene. Trimming took off 5 bases at V and 4 bases at J, with 14 bases between the two ends. The CDR3 is CASSLAVKGYGYTF. For the CDR3, the DNA is TGTGCCAGCAGTTTGGCGGTCAAGGGCTATGGCTACACCTTC.

The V and J genes are TRBV5-1 and TRBJ1-2; 10 nucleotides agree with TRBD1. Looked up from germline, CDR1 is SGHRS and CDR2 is YFSETQ. The trim removed 4 bases at V and 8 bases at J, leaving 11 bases unmatched. The CDR3 has 15 residues. The CDR3 sequence: CASSLSPGTGVGYTF. The CDR3 coding sequence is TGCGCCAGCAGCCTCAGTCCCGGGACAGGGGTCGGCTACACCTTC.

This clone has just one count. The J gene is TRBJ2-6, the V gene TRBV5-6; D gene ambiguous. The CDR3 runs 16 residues. Germline V lookup: CDR1 SGHDT, CDR2 YYEEEE. The V and J ends lost 3 bases and 0 bases respectively, with 10 bases between them. DNA of the CDR3: TGTGCCAGCAGCTCCCTAGGAATCTCTGGGGCCAACGTCCTGACTTTC. It yields the protein CASSSLGISGANVLTF.

This chain uses TRBV4-3 with TRBJ2-2; TRBD2 agrees at 8 bases. This CDR3 spans 16 amino acids. CDR1 and CDR2 (germline): LGHNA, YSLEER. V was pared by 2 bases and J by 6 bases, with 8 bases of the junction left unmatched. The CDR3 sequence: CASSQLGREDAGELFF. CDR3 nucleotides: TGCGCCAGCAGCCAACTGGGGCGGGAGGATGCCGGGGAGCTGTTTTTT.

The rearrangement uses TRBV6-5 and TRBJ2-5; 13 positions agree with TRBD2. Trimming took 6 bases from V and 5 from J; bases not matched to a gene: 6. The length of the CDR3 is 15 residues. CDR1 is MNHEY, CDR2 SVGAGI, per germline. The CDR3 protein is CASSRLAGGRETQYF. The CDR3 region has the DNA TGTGCCAGCAGCAGACTAGCGGGAGGTCGGGAGACCCAGTACTTC.

The rearrangement links TRBV7-9 to TRBJ2-3; D remains ambiguous. Germline V gene lookup returns CDR1 SEHNR and CDR2 FQNEAQ (reference sequence). Trimming removed 2 bases from V and 3 bases from J, with 6 bases in between. CDR3 size: 13 residues. CDR3 sequence (DNA): TGTGCCAGCAGCTTACCCGGTACAGATACGCAGTATTTT. This gives the protein CASSLPGTDTQYF. Full variable domain (rest looked up from reference TRBV7-9 and TRBJ2-3): DTGVSQNPRHKITKRGQNVTFRCDPISEHNRLYWYRQTLGQGPEFLTYFQNEAQLEKSRLLSDRFSAERPKGSFSTLEIQRTEQGDSAMYLCASSLPGTDTQYFGPGTRLTVL.

This clone was seen once. The V call is TRBV2, the J call TRBJ1-5; D unresolved. There are 14 residues in the CDR3. Trimming stripped 5 bases from V and 5 bases from J, with 13 bases between. Germline V CDR1 and CDR2: SNHLY, FYNNEI. The CDR3: CASSPNSGDQPQHF. In DNA form, the CDR3 reads TGTGCCAGCAGTCCTAATTCTGGAGATCAGCCCCAGCATTTT.

The chain has TRBV7-9 and TRBJ1-4; no definite D call. CDR3 length: 15 amino acids. With 5 bases removed from V and 1 base from J, the gap between germline ends came to 11 bases. Per germline, CDR1 SEHNR and CDR2 FQNEAQ (reference sequence). CDR3 bases: TGTGCCAGCAGCGGGCTTCATGAAACTAATGAAAAACTGTTTTTT. This translates into CASSGLHETNEKLFF.